This T cell receptor (beta chain) was sequenced during a study of blood T cell repertoires in COVID-19. Study-level background: The samples span acute and convalescent COVID-19 from the United States, Italy and Spain.

Generated by immunoSEQ multiplex PCR, the TCRdb table keeps only in-frame clones and is missing some. The sample contains over 40,000 clones, about 79% of which appear only once. This TCR derives from a woman between 55 and 75 years old with acute or convalescent COVID-19. Material: peripheral blood.

Here the CDR3 reads CASSPPGRGIDEQYF. Here the CDR3 DNA reads TGTGCCAGCTCACCACCGGGCAGGGGGATCGACGAGCAGTACTTC. The rearrangement links TRBV18 to TRBJ2-7; TRBD1 aligns across 7 bases. The CDR3 has 15 amino acids. Germline loops: CDR1 KGHSH, CDR2 LQKENI. The V gene end was trimmed by 0 bases and the J gene end by 5 bases; junction bases not matched to a gene: 7.